These 19 T cell receptor beta chains were all obtained from the same sample, sequenced in a study of T cells after yellow fever vaccination. TCRdb reprocessed the 5' RACE reads via MiXCR and lists one record per CDR3 protein. The profile shows approximately 550,000 distinct CDR3 sequences, about 19% of them singletons. Sequenced here: PBMCs, sampled 15 days after the yellow fever booster vaccination. Receptors were obtained from a man aged 25 to 45 who received the YFV17D yellow fever vaccine.

In its sample, this clonotype was seen a few times. This sequence joins TRBV7-3 and TRBJ2-1; a weak D match, TRBD1 (6 bases). CDR3 length equals 16 residues. V was trimmed by 1 base and J by 8 bases, leaving 18 bases between them. Germline CDR1 is SGHTA and CDR2 is FQGTGA. The CDR3 sequence: CASSLKSGTGGYEQFF. For the CDR3, the DNA is TGTGCCAGCAGCTTAAAAAGCGGCACTGGGGGCTATGAGCAGTTCTTC.

This clonotype was counted a few times. V and J are TRBV10-3 and TRBJ2-3, with TRBD2 as a possible D gene (6 bases). This CDR3 spans 12 amino acids. Germline lookup yields CDR1 ENHRY and CDR2 SYGVKD. Trimming took 8 bases from V and 2 from J, leaving 8 bases between them. The CDR3 DNA follows: TGTGCCATCGGGGGGAACACAGATACGCAGTATTTT. It codes for CAIGGNTDTQYF.

The genes are TRBV3-1 and TRBJ1-2, with D perhaps matching TRBD1 (5 bases). V lost 10 bases to trimming and J lost 6 bases, with 33 bases between them. Per the germline V gene, CDR1 is LGHDT and CDR2 is YNNKEL (reference sequence). The CDR3 contains 18 residues. For the CDR3, the DNA is TGTGCCACCTCCCCTACGTTGCGTGCATCCGAGACAGCCGATGGCTACACCTTC. The encoded protein is CATSPTLRASETADGYTF.

The V gene is TRBV6-1, the J gene TRBJ2-7; 10 bases are shared with TRBD1. Germline V gene lookup returns CDR1 MNHNS and CDR2 SASEGT. There are 16 residues in the CDR3. The V gene end was trimmed by 7 bases and the J gene end by 7 bases; junction bases not matched to a gene: 16. CDR3 sequence reads: CASTLTGGVSMWEQYF. The CDR3 bases are TGTGCCAGCACCCTGACAGGGGGCGTGAGTATGTGGGAGCAGTACTTC.

J is TRBJ2-1 and V is TRBV20-1; 8 bases map to TRBD2. The CDR3 length is 13 residues. V lost 7 bases and J lost 5; bases outside the gene matches: 7. Germline CDR1 reads DFQATT; CDR2 reads SNEGSKA (reference sequence). The CDR3 DNA reads as TGCAGTGTTTCCACTAGCGGAAACAATGAGCAGTTCTTC. Its protein product is CSVSTSGNNEQFF.

The chain uses TRBV15 and TRBJ1-2; perhaps TRBD1 as D (5 bases). Deletions cut 1 base from V and 3 bases from J, with 15 bases between. This CDR3 spans 16 amino acids. Per the germline V gene, CDR1 is LNHNV and CDR2 is YYDKDF (reference sequence). CDR3 residues: CATSRGIAGRDYGYTF. CDR3 DNA: TGTGCCACCAGCAGAGGAATTGCAGGGCGGGACTATGGCTACACCTTC.

The chain recombines TRBV20-1 with TRBJ2-3; 7 nucleotides match TRBD2. Per germline, CDR1 DFQATT and CDR2 SNEGSKA (reference sequence). The CDR3 contains 15 residues. The V and J ends lost 3 bases and 4 bases, in that order; junction bases with no gene match: 10. DNA for the CDR3: TGCAGTGCTAGGTCTAGCGGATCCGTGGCAGATACGCAGTATTTT. Amino acid sequence: CSARSSGSVADTQYF.

The chain recombines TRBV10-3 with TRBJ2-1; D may be TRBD2 (5 bases). Trimming took 10 bases from V and 8 from J, leaving 15 bases between them. The length of the CDR3 is 12 residues. The V gene's germline CDR1 is ENHRY and CDR2 SYGVKD. CDR3 region: CATSPERDEQFF. DNA for the CDR3: TGTGCCACTAGCCCGGAGAGGGATGAGCAGTTCTTC.

V gene TRBV5-1 combines with J gene TRBJ2-7; 11 nucleotides line up with TRBD1. Germline V gene data show CDR1 as SGHRS and CDR2 as YFSETQ. Trimming at V came to 3 bases and at J to 0 bases, leaving 2 bases not matched to a gene. The CDR3 loop spans 15 amino acids. The CDR3 bases are TGCGCCAGCAGCTGGGGGACAGGGGGCTCCTACGAGCAGTACTTC. This gives the protein CASSWGTGGSYEQYF. The full variable domain, in which reference TRBV5-1 and TRBJ2-7 provide the parts outside the CDR3, is KAGVTQTPRYLIKTRGQQVTLSCSPISGHRSVSWYQQTPGQGLQFLFEYFSETQRNKGNFPGRFSGRQFSNSRSEMNVSTLELGDSALYLCASSWGTGGSYEQYFGPGTRLTVT.

This clonotype has more than one count but fewer than ten. The chain couples TRBV5-1 to TRBJ2-7; the match to TRBD2 covers 12 bases. The ends lost 4 bases at V and 3 bases at J; junction bases unmatched: 5. The CDR3 is 15 residues long. Germline V gene sequence: CDR1 SGHRS, CDR2 YFSETQ. The CDR3 loop reads CASSRTSGGNYEQYF. CDR3 DNA sequence: TGCGCCAGCAGCAGAACTAGCGGGGGGAACTACGAGCAGTACTTC.

The chain employs TRBV21-1 and TRBJ2-5; TRBD1 is the table's D call, not checked against the DNA. TRBV21-1 is flagged as a pseudogene. CDR3 size: 18 residues. The CDR3 loop is CASSMVTGWLESQETQYF. CDR3 nucleotide sequence: TGTGCCAGCAGCATGGTGACAGGCTGGCTGGAGTCCCAAGAGACCCAGTACTTC.

V usage is TRBV15 and J usage is TRBJ2-1, with 9 bases identical to TRBD2. The V gene's germline CDR1 is LNHNV and CDR2 YYDKDF (reference sequence). CDR3 length: 16 residues. With V trimmed by 0 bases and J by 5 bases, 5 bases remained unmatched. The CDR3: CATSREAGGPNNEQFF. The CDR3 DNA sequence: TGTGCCACCAGCAGAGAGGCGGGAGGGCCCAACAATGAGCAGTTCTTC.

The CDR3 sequence is CAWSTLLAPTDTQYF. The CDR3 nucleotides read TGTGCCTGGAGTACCCTTCTAGCCCCCACAGATACGCAGTATTTT. The V and J genes are TRBV30 and TRBJ2-3; weak D call: TRBD2 (5 bases). Germline V gene lookup returns CDR1 GTSNPN and CDR2 SVGIG (reference sequence). The CDR3 is made up of 15 amino acids. Deletions cut 2 bases from V and 2 bases from J, with 14 bases between.

This chain joins TRBV10-3 and TRBJ2-1; the D gene is possibly TRBD2 (6 bases). The CDR3 sequence is 15 residues long. Germline-derived CDR1 and CDR2 are ENHRY and SYGVKD. V was clipped by 0 bases and J by 5 bases, with 11 bases between them. DNA of the CDR3: TGTGCCATCAGTGAGTCTAGGACTACCCACAATGAGCAGTTCTTC. Translated, it gives CAISESRTTHNEQFF.

The rearrangement links TRBV6-2 or TRBV6-3 to TRBJ2-1; D tentatively fits TRBD1 or TRBD2 (6 bases each). CDR3 size: 18 residues. The V gene's germline CDR1 is MNHEY and CDR2 SVGEGT. With 8 bases removed from V and 1 base from J, the gap between germline ends came to 24 bases. The CDR3 nucleotides read TGTGCCAGCGGATCGGAAGGGGGGAAGCGGTTATCCTACAATGAGCAGTTCTTC. Amino acids: CASGSEGGKRLSYNEQFF.

This clonotype has just a few counts. The rearrangement joins TRBV20-1 to TRBJ2-7; D unclear. The CDR3 spans 10 residues. CDR1 and CDR2 from the germline V gene are DFQATT and SNEGSKA (reference sequence). With 6 bases removed from V and 5 bases from J, the gap between germline ends came to 8 bases. CDR3 bases: TGCAGTGCGTCTAGGGACGAGCAGTACTTC. Translated: CSASRDEQYF.

This sequence joins TRBV10-3 and TRBJ1-2; D might be TRBD1 (6 bases). This CDR3 has 12 residues. V dropped 6 bases and J dropped 7 bases, with 12 bases sitting between them. The V gene's germline CDR1 is ENHRY and CDR2 SYGVKD. The CDR3 DNA reads TGTGCCATCAGCGAAGACAGGATTGGCTACACCTTC. It translates to CAISEDRIGYTF.

This clonotype has a handful of counts. This chain links TRBV20-1 with TRBJ2-1, with 14 bases fitting TRBD2. This CDR3 spans 14 amino acids. V shed 5 bases and J 7 bases; nucleotides not matched to a gene: 4. CDR1 DFQATT and CDR2 SNEGSKA come from the germline V gene (reference sequence). The DNA for the CDR3 is TGCAGTGCTGTCAGACTAGCGGGAGGGAATGAGCAGTTCTTC. This translates into CSAVRLAGGNEQFF.

The gene calls are TRBV27 and TRBJ2-7, with TRBD2 identical over 7 bases. The CDR3 extends over 13 amino acids. After removal of 9 bases from V and 5 bases from J, the junction contained 10 bases not matched to a gene. Germline V gives CDR1 MNHEY, CDR2 SMNVEV (reference sequence). CDR3 sequence: CASKRPGRDEQYF. DNA of the CDR3: TGTGCCAGTAAAAGGCCAGGGAGGGACGAGCAGTACTTC.